The 20 T cell receptor beta chains in this list originate from one sample, sequenced in a study of regulatory T cells in long-lasting Graves disease (dated by TCRdb to the early 2020s). The library was produced with multiplex PCR. Sequencing took place on an Illumina HiSeq 4000. To build TCR beta libraries, CDR3 regions were amplified by Arm-PCR using iRepertoire HTBI primers. TCRdb reworked the public reads: Q25 trimming with fastp, MiXCR clone assembly, productive beta chains retained. A single entry per CDR3 protein holds the most common genes and DNA from its merged rows. The sample table records hundreds of thousands of distinct CDR3 sequences; around 15% of these occur just once. The ten most abundant clones make up roughly 18% of the sample. Taken with the paper, the label for time point translates to: newly diagnosed GD, antithyroid drugs for less than 3 months. For both TCR sequencing and RNA sequencing, RNA was extracted from PBMCs in TRIzol.

These data were also filed under a second study, of T cells in Graves' hyperthyroidism and ophthalmopathy.

The sample consisted of peripheral blood mononuclear cells (PBMCs), taken at new diagnosis, from a patient treated with antithyroid drugs. The receptors were sampled from a woman in her 30s with Graves disease. Donor details come from another sample of the same person, matched by shared clones.

This clonotype was seen at least ten times. A read error may produce the germline difference seen at one junction end. This chain uses TRBV5-1 with TRBJ2-7, with D tentatively TRBD1 (6 bases). The CDR3 has 13 residues. Per germline, CDR1 SGHRS and CDR2 YFSETQ. CDR3 in DNA: TGTGCCAGCACAAGGGACAACTCCTACGAGCAGTACTTC. This gives the protein CASTRDNSYEQYF.

The chain employs TRBV24-1 and TRBJ1-2, with TRBD1 as a possible D gene (5 bases). CDR3 length: 14 residues. Looked up from germline, CDR1 is KGHDR and CDR2 is SFDVKD. V gave up 1 base and J gave up 2 bases, with 7 bases separating them. Here the CDR3 reads CATSDFRENYGYTF. The DNA of the CDR3 is TGTGCCACCAGTGATTTCAGGGAAAACTATGGCTACACCTTC.

This clonotype was recorded many times. The chain recombines TRBV6-1 with TRBJ2-7, with 9 bases fitting TRBD2. CDR1 MNHNS and CDR2 SASEGT come from the germline V gene. V gave up 5 bases and J gave up 0 bases; unmatched junction bases: 5. This CDR3 comprises 15 residues. CDR3 coding DNA: TGTGCCAGCAGTACCCCGGGACTAGCCTCCTACGAGCAGTACTTC. Protein product: CASSTPGLASYEQYF.

This clonotype was seen many times. The chain carries TRBV28 and TRBJ1-5; D gene ambiguous. This CDR3 is built from 16 residues. The V gene's germline CDR1 is MDHEN and CDR2 SYDVKM. V gave up 7 bases and J gave up 1 base, with 17 bases separating them. The CDR3 DNA follows: TGTGCCAGCACCCTAGATCTATATATGAGCAATCAGCCCCAGCATTTT. This sequence encodes CASTLDLYMSNQPQHF.

J is TRBJ1-1 and V is TRBV5-1, with 10 bases matching TRBD1. V trimming: 0 bases; J trimming: 6 bases; junction bases outside the gene matches: 11. From germline, CDR1 is SGHRS and CDR2 YFSETQ. There are 17 residues in the CDR3. The CDR3 bases are TGCGCCAGCAGCTTGGGGGACAGGGGATTTGTCTTGGCTGAAGCTTTCTTT. Amino acids: CASSLGDRGFVLAEAFF.

This clonotype was counted between two and nine times. This sequence joins TRBV5-1 and TRBJ2-6, with TRBD1 matching over 7 bases. The length of the CDR3 is 18 residues. In germline, CDR1 is SGHRS, CDR2 YFSETQ. V was pared by 4 bases and J by 1 base, with 11 bases of the junction left unmatched. The CDR3 coding sequence is TGCGCCAGCAGCGTTCTGGGACAGCCACTATCTGGGGCCAACGTCCTGACTTTC. Translating it yields CASSVLGQPLSGANVLTF.

Only a few counts were recorded for this clonotype. The chain links TRBV20-1 to TRBJ1-2, with no clear D. CDR3 length: 13 residues. CDR1 is DFQATT, CDR2 SNEGSKA, per germline (reference sequence). Trimming shortened V by 3 bases and J by 0 bases, and 8 bases separated the two germline ends. This chain's CDR3 is CSASYKTNYGYTF. The CDR3 DNA sequence: TGCAGTGCTAGCTACAAAACTAACTATGGCTACACCTTC.

This rearrangement joins TRBV19 to TRBJ1-2; tentatively, D is TRBD1 (5 bases). This CDR3 is 15 amino acids long. Trimming took off 5 bases at V and 6 bases at J, with 19 bases between the two ends. The germline V gene encodes CDR1 LNHDA and CDR2 SQIVND (reference sequence). In DNA, the CDR3 is TGTGCCAGTAGTCCTCCCTTTGTCAGGGAGGATGGCTACACCTTC. It translates to CASSPPFVREDGYTF.

This clonotype came up many times. The chain couples TRBV24-1 to TRBJ1-2; 7 nucleotides agree with TRBD1. V lost 7 bases and J lost 8; bases outside the gene matches: 6. CDR3 length: 12 residues. Germline V gene data show CDR1 as KGHDR and CDR2 as SFDVKD. The CDR3 loop reads CATSLGQDGYTF. CDR3 coding DNA: TGTGCCACCAGCCTCGGACAGGACGGCTACACCTTC.

A remark on this clonotype: This may be a read error, as it is one base from a much larger clone. The chain joins TRBV28 to TRBJ1-2; TRBD1 matches 8 bases. CDR1 MDHEN and CDR2 SYDVKM come from the germline V gene. The CDR3 has 18 amino acids. J lost 6 bases, V lost 5 bases, and 20 bases had no gene match. The CDR3 DNA is TGTGCCAGCAGTGGCCCCCGGGGTCAGGGGGCCCTATCCAATGGCTACACCTTC. This codes for CASSGPRGQGALSNGYTF.

The rearrangement uses TRBV5-4 and TRBJ2-1; 11 bases align to TRBD2. This CDR3 contains 15 residues. Trimming removed 0 bases from V and 10 bases from J; junction bases left unmatched: 6. Germline CDR1 is SGHNT and CDR2 is YYREEE (reference sequence). The CDR3, as DNA: TGTGCCAGCAGCTTGGGACTAGCGGGATATGGAGAGCAGTTCTTC. Translation: CASSLGLAGYGEQFF.

This clonotype was found a few times. The rearrangement joins TRBV3-1 to TRBJ1-1; tentative D call: TRBD1 (6 bases). Per germline, CDR1 LGHDT and CDR2 YNNKEL (reference sequence). The CDR3 is 15 residues long. The V end was cut by 3 bases, the J end by 0 bases, with 11 bases between. The CDR3 sequence is CASSHDGGLNTEAFF. CDR3 DNA: TGTGCCAGCAGCCATGACGGGGGCCTGAACACTGAAGCTTTCTTT.

This chain connects TRBV28 to TRBJ1-2, with D hard to call. The V end lost 4 bases, the J end lost 4 bases, and 16 bases lay between the germline ends. CDR3 length equals 15 residues. Germline lookup yields CDR1 MDHEN and CDR2 SYDVKM. The CDR3 protein is CASSSSPLRGYGYTF. Here the CDR3 DNA reads TGTGCCAGCAGTTCATCGCCCCTCCGGGGCTATGGCTACACCTTC.

The V call is TRBV7-8, the J call TRBJ2-5; the match to TRBD2 covers 10 bases. CDR1 SGHVS and CDR2 FQNEAQ come from the germline V gene. Trimming at V came to 1 base and at J to 5 bases, leaving 19 bases not matched to a gene. The CDR3 has 20 residues. This CDR3 reads CASSLGGWGLAGVNRETQYF. CDR3 DNA sequence: TGTGCCAGCAGCTTAGGCGGGTGGGGCCTAGCGGGAGTTAACCGGGAGACCCAGTACTTC.

This clonotype has more than one count but fewer than ten. The chain has TRBV12-3 or TRBV12-4 and TRBJ1-3; unclear D gene. This CDR3 is built from 15 residues. V shed 6 bases and J shed 0 bases, with 12 bases lying between them. The CDR3 reads CASSLTGISGNTIYF. For the CDR3, the DNA is TGTGCCAGCAGCCTAACGGGGATCTCTGGAAACACCATATATTTT.

The table lists this clonotype with a few counts. This rearrangement joins TRBV30 to TRBJ1-2, with D maybe TRBD1 (5 bases). The CDR3 is 10 residues long. The ends were cut back, 8 bases at V and 3 bases at J, with 7 bases in the middle. The germline gives CDR1 GTSNPN, CDR2 SVGIG (reference sequence). The CDR3, as DNA: TGTGCCAGAGGGGACTATGGCTACACCTTC. It yields the protein CARGDYGYTF. Filled out from reference TRBV30 and TRBJ1-2, the complete variable domain reads SQTIHQWPATLVQPVGSPLSLECTVEGTSNPNLYWYRQAAGRGLQLLFYSVGIGQISSEVPQNLSASRPQDRQFILSSKKLLLSDSGFYLCARGDYGYTFGSGTRLTVV.

This clonotype occurred many times. The chain recombines TRBV2 with TRBJ2-7; maybe TRBD1 (7 bases). The CDR3 is 15 residues long. V was cut by 11 bases and J by 6 bases, with 26 bases left in between. The V gene's germline CDR1 is SNHLY and CDR2 FYNNEI. The CDR3 DNA sequence: TGTGCCGGGGAGGTGAACCAGGGGGTTCCGGGCGAGCAGTACTTC. It yields the protein CAGEVNQGVPGEQYF. Filled out from reference TRBV2 and TRBJ2-7, the complete variable domain reads EPEVTQTPSHQVTQMGQEVILRCVPISNHLYFYWYRQILGQKVEFLVSFYNNEISEKSEIFDDQFSVERPDGSNFTLKIRSTKLEDSAMYFCAGEVNQGVPGEQYFGPGTRLTVT.

This clonotype appeared many times. V gene TRBV5-1 combines with J gene TRBJ2-3; D might be TRBD2 (5 bases). V was clipped by 0 bases and J by 0 bases, with 11 bases between them. The CDR3 is 16 amino acids. In germline, CDR1 is SGHRS, CDR2 YFSETQ. The CDR3 coding sequence is TGCGCCAGCAGCTTGGGAGCGGTTCCTAGCACAGATACGCAGTATTTT. This codes for CASSLGAVPSTDTQYF.

This clonotype has at least ten counts. The chain recombines TRBV29-1 with TRBJ1-2, with 7 bases matching TRBD1. CDR3 length: 12 amino acids. The germline gives CDR1 SQVTM, CDR2 ANQGSEA. Unmatched junction bases numbered 9, after V lost 6 bases and J lost 8 bases. CDR3: CSVPGQAGGYTF. CDR3 nucleotides: TGCAGCGTACCCGGACAGGCAGGAGGCTACACCTTC.

This clonotype was counted only a few times. The rearrangement links TRBV30 to TRBJ2-4; D is undetermined. Germline CDR1 GTSNPN, CDR2 SVGIG (reference sequence). V lost 4 bases, J lost 9 bases, and 10 bases lay in between. CDR3 size: 11 residues. The CDR3 reads CAWTPGGIQYF. The CDR3 coding sequence is TGTGCCTGGACACCAGGCGGCATTCAGTACTTC.